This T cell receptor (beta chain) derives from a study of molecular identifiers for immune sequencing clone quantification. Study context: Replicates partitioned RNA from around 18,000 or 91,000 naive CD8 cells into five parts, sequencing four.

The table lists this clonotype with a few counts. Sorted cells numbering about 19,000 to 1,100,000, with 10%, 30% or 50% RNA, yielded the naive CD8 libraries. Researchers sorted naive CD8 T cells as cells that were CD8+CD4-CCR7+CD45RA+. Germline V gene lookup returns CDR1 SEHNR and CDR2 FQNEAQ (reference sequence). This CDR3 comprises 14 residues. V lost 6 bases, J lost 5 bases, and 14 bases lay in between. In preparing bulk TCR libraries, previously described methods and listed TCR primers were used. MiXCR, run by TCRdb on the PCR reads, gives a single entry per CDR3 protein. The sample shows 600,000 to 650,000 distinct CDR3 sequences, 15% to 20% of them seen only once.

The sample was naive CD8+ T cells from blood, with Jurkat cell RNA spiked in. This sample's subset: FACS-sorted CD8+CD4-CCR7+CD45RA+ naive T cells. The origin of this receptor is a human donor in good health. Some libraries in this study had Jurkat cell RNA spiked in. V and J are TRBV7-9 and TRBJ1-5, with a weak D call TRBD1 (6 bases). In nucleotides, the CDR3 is TGTGCCAGCAGTGAAAGAGGGGGGGATCAGCCCCAGCATTTT. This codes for CASSERGGDQPQHF.